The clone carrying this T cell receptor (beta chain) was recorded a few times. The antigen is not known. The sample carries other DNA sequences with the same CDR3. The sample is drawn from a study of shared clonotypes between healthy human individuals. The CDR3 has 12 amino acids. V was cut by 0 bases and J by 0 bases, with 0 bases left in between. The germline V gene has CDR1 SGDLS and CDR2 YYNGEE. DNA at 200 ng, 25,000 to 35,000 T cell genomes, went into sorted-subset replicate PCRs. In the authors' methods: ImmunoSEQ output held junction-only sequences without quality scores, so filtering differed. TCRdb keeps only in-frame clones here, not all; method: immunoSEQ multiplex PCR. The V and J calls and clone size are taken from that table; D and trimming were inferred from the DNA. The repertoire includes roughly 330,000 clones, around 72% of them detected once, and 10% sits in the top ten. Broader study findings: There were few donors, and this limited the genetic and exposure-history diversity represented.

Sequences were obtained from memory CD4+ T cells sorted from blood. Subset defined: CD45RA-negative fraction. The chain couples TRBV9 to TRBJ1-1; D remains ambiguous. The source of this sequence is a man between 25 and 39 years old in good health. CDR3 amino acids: CASSVVNTEAFF. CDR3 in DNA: TGTGCCAGCAGCGTAGTGAACACTGAAGCTTTCTTT. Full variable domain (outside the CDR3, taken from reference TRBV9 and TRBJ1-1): DSGVTQTPKHLITATGQRVTLRCSPRSGDLSVYWYQQSLDQGLQFLIQYYNGEERAKGNILERFSAQQFPDLHSELNLSSLELGDSALYFCASSVVNTEAFFGQGTRLTVV.